The source of this TCR beta chain is a study of shared clonotypes between healthy human individuals. Overall study results and limits: Larger estimated richness was generally seen in naive subsets than in memory subsets. What rarefaction showed was incomplete sorted-subset sequencing despite large depth.

Naivety among CD8 cells was defined by CD45RO negativity and positive CCR7 selection, thereby excluding terminally differentiated effector memory CD45RA+ cells. Adult donors, all healthy and HIV-negative, had no recent acute infections or vaccinations. The repertoire was sequenced with immunoSEQ multiplex PCR; TCRdb's copy has only in-frame clones and lacks some. The table shows about 2,100,000 clones, with 85% to 95% occurring only once. Germline values: CDR1 MNHEY, CDR2 SMNVEV (reference sequence). Trimming cost V 6 bases and J 2 bases; bases outside gene matches: 7. The CDR3 runs to 15 residues. As for this clone: As yet, its antigen is unknown.

Sequenced input: naive CD8+ T cells from PBMCs. This TCR was recovered from a man aged 18 to 30 in good health. Some clones in this sample may be carry-over from other donors' samples. This chain joins TRBV27 and TRBJ2-5; TRBD1 agrees at 9 bases. The chain's CDR3 is CASSYRTGAQETQYF. CDR3 coding DNA: TGTGCCAGCAGCTACAGGACAGGGGCTCAAGAGACCCAGTACTTC.